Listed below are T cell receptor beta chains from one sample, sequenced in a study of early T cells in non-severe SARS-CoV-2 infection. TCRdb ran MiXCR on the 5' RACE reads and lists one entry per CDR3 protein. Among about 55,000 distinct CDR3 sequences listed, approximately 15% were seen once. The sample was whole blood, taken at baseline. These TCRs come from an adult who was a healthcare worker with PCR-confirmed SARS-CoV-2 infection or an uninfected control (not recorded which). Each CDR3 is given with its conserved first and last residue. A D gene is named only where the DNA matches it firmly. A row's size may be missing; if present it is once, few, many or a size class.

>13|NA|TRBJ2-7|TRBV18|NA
CASSPPAGVEQYF
TGTGCCAGCTCACCACCGGCAGGGGTCGAGCAGTACTTC
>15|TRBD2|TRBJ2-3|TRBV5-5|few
CASSPRGGGADTQYF
TGTGCCAGCAGCCCGAGGGGCGGGGGTGCAGATACGCAGTATTTT
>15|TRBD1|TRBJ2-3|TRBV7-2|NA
CASSLVAGGVDTQYF
TGTGCCAGCAGCTTAGTGGCAGGGGGCGTTGATACGCAGTATTTT
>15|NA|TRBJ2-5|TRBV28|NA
CASSLLSGGEETQYF
TGTGCCAGCAGTTTATTAAGTGGAGGGGAAGAGACCCAGTACTTC
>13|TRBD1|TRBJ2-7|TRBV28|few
CASSLGQAPEQYF
TGTGCCAGCAGCCTGGGACAGGCGCCCGAGCAGTACTTC
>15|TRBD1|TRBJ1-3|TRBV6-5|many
CASSPGTGFGNTIYF
TGTGCCAGCAGCCCCGGGACAGGGTTCGGAAACACCATATATTTT
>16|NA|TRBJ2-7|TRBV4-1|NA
CASSQSDAGLHYEQYF
TGCGCCAGCAGCCAATCGGACGCCGGCTTACACTACGAGCAGTACTTC
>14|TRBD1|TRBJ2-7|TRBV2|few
CASTPKTGGYEQYF
TGTGCCAGCACCCCCAAAACAGGGGGCTACGAGCAGTACTTC
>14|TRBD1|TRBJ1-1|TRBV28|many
CATKPTGDETEAFF
TGTGCCACCAAACCGACAGGGGATGAAACTGAAGCTTTCTTT
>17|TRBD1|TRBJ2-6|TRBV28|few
CASSPPRTGSGANVLTF
TGTGCCAGCAGTCCACCCAGGACAGGGAGCGGGGCCAACGTCCTGACTTTC